Sequencing of this TCR beta chain was carried out in a study of OX40 agonist ivuxolimab in advanced cancers. Whole-study context: The patients' treatment was ivuxolimab, an agonistic anti-OX40 (CD134) antibody.

V was clipped by 0 bases and J by 4 bases, with 28 bases between them. Germline loops: CDR1 MRHNA, CDR2 SNTAGT. The CDR3 consists of 21 residues. Sequenced by immunoSEQ multiplex PCR; TCRdb stores in-frame clones only, minus some. The sample shows some 83,000 clones, about 89% of them seen only once. Drawing of blood for sampling happened at baseline, at cycle 4 day 1, and at cycle 7 day 1. As regards this clone: The antigen remains unidentified.

Regarding the study as a whole: Several nonresponders also turned out to have low normalized T-cell clonal expansion.

The receptor was derived from an adult with an advanced solid tumor such as melanoma, head and neck, liver or kidney cancer. Sequencing was performed on CD4+ or CD8+ T cells sorted from blood, taken in a trial of the OX40 agonist ivuxolimab. This chain joins TRBV6-4 and TRBJ1-3; D is undetermined. The chain's CDR3 is CASSDSTNPRRRRRRGNTIYF. DNA of the CDR3: TGTGCCAGCAGTGACTCGACAAATCCCAGGCGGAGGCGCAGGAGGGGAAACACCATATATTTT.